What follows describes a single T cell receptor beta chain. The antigen this receptor binds is unknown. No qualities accompany the bases; no much larger clone lies one base away. Preparation of the library involved the immunoSEQ multiplex PCR assay. Adaptive Biotechnology amplified CDR3 regions from genomic DNA with a two-step multiplex PCR that controlled for amplification bias. In the first PCR, primers covered every V and J gene segment, and in the second PCR, barcodes and Illumina adapters were added. CDR3 libraries were sequenced on an Illumina instrument. Per the original workflow: The analysis drew on both the pipelines supplied by the vendor and custom analysis of the raw data in R/Bioconductor running R version 3.3.0. Clonality, which ranges from 0 to 1, was calculated as the inverse of the normalised Shannon entropy across all productive clones. High-frequency clones were defined as the repertoire share of the top 100 clones, retaining only clones passing a 95% confidence test. Repertoire diversity was measured with the Simpson index, and overlap between samples was measured with the Morisita-Horn index. The table comes from immuneACCESS by way of TCRdb, which keeps in-frame sequences with V and J called. Part of the clones is missing from these tables; in studies checked, under half for an unresolved V gene and the rest for unknown reasons. That table is the source of V, J and clone size, and D and trimming were worked out from the DNA. For this sample the table gives around 15,000 clones, of which about 78% were detected only once. About 4.4% of the sample rests with the top ten.

These data belong to a study of T cell repertoires in ileal Crohn's disease (dated by TCRdb to between 2017 and 2020). Background for the entire study: Median disease duration was roughly eight years, and around 35% of patients were identified as active smokers at the time of surgery. Every patient underwent surgery because of a complication, which was stricturing disease in 61% and penetrating disease in 39%. About half of the patients received postoperative therapy: 11 received thiopurines and approximately 19 received anti-TNF agents. M0 samples were biopsies from the inflamed portion of the ileum in the surgical resection specimen. Roughly 500 nanograms of biopsy DNA per sample were submitted for commercial TCRB immunosequencing. TCR repertoire analysis was done in 45 to 65 Crohn's disease patients from a prospective multicentre cohort. The study was conducted in parallel with a multicentre cohort built to find predictors of early endoscopic recurrence after ileocolonic resection. Endoscopic postoperative recurrence was defined by a Rutgeerts score above i0. A total of around 170 mucosal samples from some 60 patients were sequenced, collected from several sites on the surgical specimen as well as at postoperative endoscopy.

Broader findings and caveats from the paper: Endoscopic recurrence was linked to a higher percentage of high-frequency clones at surgery, and recurrence occurred in every patient whose clonality exceeded 26.8% (18/57). A significantly higher proportion of clonal expansions was observed in active smokers at surgery than in non-smokers (roughly 27% vs 19%, p=0.02). Mucosal CD4 and CD8 T cells were sorted and sequenced only in a subgroup of patients, whose size was not stated. Compared with CD4 T cells, sorted CD8 T cells held more high-frequency clones, which suggests that the mucosal expansions were mostly CD8.

Taken with the paper, the label for time point translates to: inflamed ileum from the surgical specimen. To be eligible, patients had to be adults with ileal or ileocolonic Crohn's disease and an indication for ileocolonic resection. Whole ileal mucosal biopsies were stored frozen at -80°C before DNA extraction. A TRizol-based method was used to extract genomic DNA from the frozen whole biopsies, and the DNA was quantified with a NanoDrop 2000 spectrophotometer. CDR1 and CDR2 are drawn from the germline V gene: SGHTA, FQGNSA. The CDR3 runs 15 amino acids, cysteine and phenylalanine included. Of all the DNA, just the CDR3 is kept, 45 bases in frame from base 1. V and J are truncated by 2 bases and 0 bases respectively, leaving an intervening sequence of 9 bases.

The receptor was derived from an adult with Crohn's disease. Sequences were obtained from ileal tissue. The chain is assembled from TRBV7-2 and TRBJ2-3; TRBD2 might be the D gene, on 6 matching bases. This receptor has the CDR3 CASSLQSGSTDTQYF. The DNA reads TGTGCCAGCAGCTTACAGAGCGGGAGCACAGATACGCAGTATTTT.